A single sample gave rise to the 10 T cell receptor beta chains below, sequenced in a study of blood T cell repertoires in COVID-19. Produced via immunoSEQ multiplex PCR; TCRdb's table is partial and in-frame only. The sample lists about 180,000 clones, 80% to 90% occurring once. Source material: PBMCs or T cells enriched from blood (not recorded which). These receptor sequences come from a woman under 30 who had recovered from COVID-19.

V is TRBV10-1 and J is TRBJ2-7; tentative D call: TRBD2 (6 bases). Trimming shortened V by 4 bases and J by 4 bases, and 8 bases separated the two germline ends. Germline CDR1 is WNHNN and CDR2 is SYGVQD (reference sequence). CDR3 length equals 12 residues. CDR3: CASSAGGYEQYF. Here the CDR3 DNA reads TGCGCCAGCAGTGCAGGAGGGTACGAGCAGTACTTC.

The chain is built from TRBV28 and TRBJ2-6, with TRBD1 as a possible D gene (6 bases). The V end lost 6 bases, the J end lost 4 bases, and 13 bases lay between the germline ends. The germline V gene encodes CDR1 MDHEN and CDR2 SYDVKM. The CDR3 consists of 15 residues. The CDR3 loop reads CASRKDRTGANVLTF. In DNA form, the CDR3 reads TGTGCCAGCAGGAAGGACAGAACCGGGGCCAACGTCCTGACTTTC.

V is TRBV4-1 and J is TRBJ1-1; 12 nucleotides agree with TRBD1. After removal of 4 bases from V and 6 bases from J, the junction contained 9 bases not matched to a gene. The CDR3 covers 16 residues. Germline lookup yields CDR1 MGHRA and CDR2 YSYEKL. CDR3 in DNA: TGCGCCAGCAGCCCCTACGGGGGACAGGGGGCATCTGAAGCTTTCTTT. Its protein is CASSPYGGQGASEAFF.

The gene calls are TRBV6-5 and TRBJ1-2, with a weak D call TRBD1 (5 bases). The CDR3 covers 15 residues. Trimming removed 7 bases at V and 3 bases at J, with 18 bases between. Per germline, CDR1 MNHEY and CDR2 SVGAGI. The CDR3 DNA reads as TGTGCCAGCACCCCAGGGCTGGGGGGGGACTATGGCTACACCTTC. This codes for CASTPGLGGDYGYTF.

DNA of the CDR3: TGTGCCACCTCGGGTCCAATGGGAAACACCATATATTTT. Amino acid sequence: CATSGPMGNTIYF. The chain carries TRBV24-1 and TRBJ1-3; no definite D call. Trimming shortened V by 9 bases and J by 4 bases, and 12 bases separated the two germline ends. The CDR3 loop spans 13 amino acids. The V gene's germline CDR1 is KGHDR and CDR2 SFDVKD.

The CDR3 here is CASSVGGTANQPQHF. The CDR3 region has the DNA TGTGCCAGCAGCGTTGGCGGGACAGCAAATCAGCCCCAGCATTTT. V and J are TRBV9 and TRBJ1-5; 7 positions match TRBD1. CDR1 is SGDLS, CDR2 YYNGEE, per germline. This CDR3 is 15 amino acids long. V lost 2 bases to trimming and J lost 4 bases; unmatched junction nucleotides: 6.

The chain recombines TRBV5-1 with TRBJ2-2; 7 bases line up with TRBD1. V shed 0 bases and J 1 base; nucleotides not matched to a gene: 3. Germline CDR1 is SGHRS and CDR2 is YFSETQ. The CDR3 totals 16 residues. The CDR3 DNA follows: TGCGCCAGCAGCTTGGGGGACAGTTTGAACACCGGGGAGCTGTTTTTT. Translated, it gives CASSLGDSLNTGELFF.

V and J are TRBV5-6 and TRBJ1-1; D is ambiguous. Germline V gene lookup returns CDR1 SGHDT and CDR2 YYEEEE. This CDR3 contains 13 residues. The germline V and J ends were trimmed by 4 bases and 2 bases, with 9 bases remaining between them. The CDR3 spells CASSRLPNTEAFF. CDR3 nucleotides: TGTGCCAGCAGCCGACTTCCCAACACTGAAGCTTTCTTT.

The chain joins TRBV6-2 or TRBV6-3 to TRBJ2-7, with 7 bases matching TRBD1. The germline CDR1 and CDR2 sequences are MNHEY and SVGEGT. V dropped 2 bases and J dropped 2; count of bases not matched to a gene: 12. The CDR3 totals 17 residues. The CDR3 here is CASSYPSVGQGAYEQYF. CDR3 nucleotide sequence: TGTGCCAGCAGTTACCCAAGCGTGGGGCAGGGGGCCTACGAGCAGTACTTC.

This chain links TRBV6-5 with TRBJ1-3; TRBD1 matches 7 bases. This CDR3 is 14 amino acids long. The trim removed 8 bases at V and 1 base at J, leaving 5 bases unmatched. Germline V gene sequence: CDR1 MNHEY, CDR2 SVGAGI. CDR3 sequence reads: CASGQDPSGNTIYF. The DNA for the CDR3 is TGTGCCAGCGGACAGGATCCTTCTGGAAACACCATATATTTT.